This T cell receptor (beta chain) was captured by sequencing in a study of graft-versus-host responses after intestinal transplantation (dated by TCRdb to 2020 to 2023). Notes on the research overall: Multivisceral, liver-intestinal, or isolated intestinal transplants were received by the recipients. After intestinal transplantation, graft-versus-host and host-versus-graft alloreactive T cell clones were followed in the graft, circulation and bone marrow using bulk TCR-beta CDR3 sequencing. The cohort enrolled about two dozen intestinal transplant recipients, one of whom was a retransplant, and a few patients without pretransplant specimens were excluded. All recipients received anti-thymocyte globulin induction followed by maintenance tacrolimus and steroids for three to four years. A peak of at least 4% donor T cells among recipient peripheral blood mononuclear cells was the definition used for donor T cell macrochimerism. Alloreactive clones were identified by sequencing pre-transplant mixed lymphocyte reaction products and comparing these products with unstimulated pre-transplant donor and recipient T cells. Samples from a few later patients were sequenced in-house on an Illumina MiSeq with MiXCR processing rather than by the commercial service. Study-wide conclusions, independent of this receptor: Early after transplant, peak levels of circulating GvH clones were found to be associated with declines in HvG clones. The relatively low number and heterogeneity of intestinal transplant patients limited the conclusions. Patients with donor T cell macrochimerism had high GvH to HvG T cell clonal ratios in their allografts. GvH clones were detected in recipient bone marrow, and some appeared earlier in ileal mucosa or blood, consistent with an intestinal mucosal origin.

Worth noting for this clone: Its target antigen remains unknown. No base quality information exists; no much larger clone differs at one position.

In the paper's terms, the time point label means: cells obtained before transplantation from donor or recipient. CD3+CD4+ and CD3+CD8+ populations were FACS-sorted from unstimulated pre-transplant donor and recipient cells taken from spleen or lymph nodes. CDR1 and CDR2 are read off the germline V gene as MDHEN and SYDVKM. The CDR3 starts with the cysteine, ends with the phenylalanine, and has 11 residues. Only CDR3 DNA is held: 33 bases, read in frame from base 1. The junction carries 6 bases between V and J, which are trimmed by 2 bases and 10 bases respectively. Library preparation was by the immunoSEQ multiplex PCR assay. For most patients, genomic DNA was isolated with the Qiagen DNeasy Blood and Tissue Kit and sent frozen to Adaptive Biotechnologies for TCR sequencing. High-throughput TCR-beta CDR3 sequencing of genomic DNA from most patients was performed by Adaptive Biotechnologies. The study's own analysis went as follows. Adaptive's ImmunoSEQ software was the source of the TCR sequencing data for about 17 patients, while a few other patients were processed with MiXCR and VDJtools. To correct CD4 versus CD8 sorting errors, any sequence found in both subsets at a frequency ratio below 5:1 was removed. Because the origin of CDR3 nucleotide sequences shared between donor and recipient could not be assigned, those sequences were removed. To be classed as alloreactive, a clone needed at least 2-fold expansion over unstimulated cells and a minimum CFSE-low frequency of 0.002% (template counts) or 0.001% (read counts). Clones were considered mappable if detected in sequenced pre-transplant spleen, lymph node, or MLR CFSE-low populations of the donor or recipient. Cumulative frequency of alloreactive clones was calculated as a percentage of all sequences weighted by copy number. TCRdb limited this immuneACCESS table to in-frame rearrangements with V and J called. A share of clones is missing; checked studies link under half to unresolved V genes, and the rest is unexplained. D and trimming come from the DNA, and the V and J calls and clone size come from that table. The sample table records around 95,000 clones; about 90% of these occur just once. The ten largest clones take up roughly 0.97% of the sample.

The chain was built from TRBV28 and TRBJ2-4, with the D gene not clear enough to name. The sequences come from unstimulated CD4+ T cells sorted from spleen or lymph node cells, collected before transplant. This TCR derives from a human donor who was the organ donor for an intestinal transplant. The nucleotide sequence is TGTGCCAGCAGTTTAGGGCGGATTCAGTACTTC. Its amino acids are CASSLGRIQYF.